The rows below give T cell receptor beta chains drawn from one sample of a study of beta chain features in type 1 diabetes. Sequenced by immunoSEQ multiplex PCR; TCRdb stores in-frame clones only, minus some. The table records roughly 240,000 clones, more than 65% of them present only once. The sequenced sample consisted of naive CD4+ T cells from blood. These receptors all stem from a man younger than 45 in good health. Both conserved end residues are trimmed from each CDR3. Each record gives: V gene, CDR3 protein.

>TRBV7-2
ASSLETGGQNEQF
>TRBV9
ASSVGSGGQETQY
>TRBV29-1
SAANPDTQY
>TRBV4-3
ASSQDDRGRAGDTQY
>TRBV9
ASSTRGDSNQPQH
>TRBV4-2
ASSQELASGTNTGELF
>TRBV9
ASSSQETQY
>TRBV2
ASREGVGTDTQY
>TRBV5-1
ASGPQSSGANVLT
>TRBV25-1
ASSPLRGSYEQY
>TRBV30
AWMYPGGYEQY
>TRBV30
AWSSTGASPLH
>TRBV25-1
ASSEWSSGTDTQY
>TRBV7-9
ASSFGDRAGEQF
>TRBV21-1
APASGGRADTQY
>TRBV11-2
ASRSVTSGGSSLEDTQY
>TRBV5-1
ASSLRQGDQPQH
>TRBV18
ASSWGTGGREQY